This T cell receptor (beta chain) was sequenced for a study of shared clonotypes between healthy human individuals. Study overall: Plates per donor: three CD4 naive, three CD4 memory, two CD8 naive, one CD8 memory. Study results and limitations: The low donor count limited represented genetic and exposure-history diversity.

CD8 cells classed as naive were CD45RO-negative and positively selected for CCR7, excluding terminally differentiated effector memory CD45RA+ cells. V was clipped by 3 bases and J by 4 bases; unmatched bases: 5. The CDR3 totals 14 residues. Per the germline V gene, CDR1 is SEHNR and CDR2 is FQNEAQ (reference sequence). Using immunoSEQ multiplex PCR, the repertoire was profiled, and TCRdb retains in-frame clones only, with some absent. This sample has around 550,000 clones, with roughly 95% found just once. Concerning this clone itself: Its matching antigen is unknown.

The sequence was collected from a woman aged 25 to 45 in good health. V is TRBV7-9 and J is TRBJ1-1; TRBD1 aligns across 7 bases. Material: naive CD8+ T cells sorted from blood. CDR3 loop: CASSFDRAPTEAFF. CDR3 nucleotide sequence: TGTGCCAGCAGCTTCGACAGGGCCCCCACTGAAGCTTTCTTT.